This entry lists 29 T cell receptor beta chains sequenced from one sample in a study of immune evolution from preneoplasia to lung adenocarcinoma. Sequencing used immunoSEQ multiplex PCR; TCRdb keeps in-frame clones, though not all of them. Here the sample spans several thousand clones, around four fifths being singletons. Sequenced sample: FFPE adjacent normal lung tissue. These receptors all stem from an older person with lung adenocarcinoma.

The chain couples TRBV5-1 to TRBJ2-3; 8 bases map to TRBD2. With 3 bases clipped from V and 5 bases from J, the junction kept 11 bases outside the gene matches. The V gene's germline CDR1 is SGHRS and CDR2 YFSETQ. This CDR3 region has 16 residues. CDR3 in amino acids: CASSSIAGTSKDTQYF. CDR3 coding DNA: TGCGCCAGCAGCTCAATAGCCGGGACTAGTAAAGATACGCAGTATTTT.

The V call is TRBV7-3, the J call TRBJ2-1, with a tentative D call TRBD2 (7 bases). The CDR3 is 15 amino acids. Germline CDR1 reads SGHTA; CDR2 reads FQGTGA. V was pared by 2 bases and J by 7 bases, with 15 bases between. Here the CDR3 DNA reads TGTGCCAGCAGCTTACAAGGGGGGGCGGGTAATGAGCAGTTCTTC. It is translated as CASSLQGGAGNEQFF.

The chain is built from TRBV5-1 and TRBJ2-3, with D unclear. The CDR3 runs 15 residues. The V gene's germline CDR1 is SGHRS and CDR2 YFSETQ. Between the trimmed V and J ends, which lost 0 bases and 4 bases, there was a span of 12 bases. The CDR3 nucleotides read TGCGCCAGCAGCTTGGAAGCACACGACGCAGATACGCAGTATTTT. Its protein product is CASSLEAHDADTQYF.

The rearrangement joins TRBV6-1 to TRBJ2-3; 8 nucleotides agree with TRBD2. This CDR3 spans 15 amino acids. The junction had 6 bases not matched to a gene; V was cut back by 7 bases and J by 0 bases. The germline gives CDR1 MNHNS, CDR2 SASEGT. This chain's CDR3 is CASNIASGSTDTQYF. Here the CDR3 DNA reads TGTGCCAGCAACATTGCTAGCGGGAGCACAGATACGCAGTATTTT.

This clone was seen more than once but under ten times. The genes are TRBV6-5 and TRBJ2-7; D uncertain. The CDR3 extends over 15 amino acids. Germline CDR1 and CDR2: MNHEY and SVGAGI. V was cut by 0 bases and J by 5 bases, with 14 bases left in between. As DNA, the CDR3 is TGTGCCAGCAGTTACTCGAGACGCGGTGGGAACGAGCAGTACTTC. It encodes CASSYSRRGGNEQYF.

This rearrangement joins TRBV5-8 to TRBJ2-7; TRBD1 aligns across 10 bases. Trimming took 3 bases from V and 9 from J; bases not matched to a gene: 3. CDR1 SGHTS and CDR2 YDEGEE come from the germline V gene. The CDR3 contains 12 residues. For the CDR3, the DNA is TGTGCCAGCAGCTCTGACAGGGGGCGGCAGTACTTC. Encoded protein: CASSSDRGRQYF.

This chain links TRBV30 with TRBJ2-2; no clear D. The CDR3 has 14 amino acids. Per germline, CDR1 GTSNPN and CDR2 SVGIG (reference sequence). V lost 0 bases and J 3 bases, leaving 8 bases between the germline ends. The CDR3 protein is CAWSVLLHTGELFF. The CDR3 bases are TGTGCCTGGAGTGTACTACTTCACACCGGGGAGCTGTTTTTT.

V usage is TRBV5-6 and J usage is TRBJ2-5; 8 bases match TRBD2. V lost 2 bases to trimming and J lost 10 bases; unmatched junction nucleotides: 10. There are 14 residues in the CDR3. Germline values: CDR1 SGHDT, CDR2 YYEEEE. CDR3 loop: CASSFRGGLADQYF. As DNA, the CDR3 is TGTGCCAGCAGCTTCCGGGGGGGCCTTGCGGACCAGTACTTC.

The CDR3 here is CASSRDRAYEQYF. The CDR3 bases are TGTGCCAGCAGTAGGGACAGGGCCTACGAGCAGTACTTC. The V and J genes are TRBV2 and TRBJ2-7; 9 bases align to TRBD1. The CDR3 runs to 13 residues. Germline loops: CDR1 SNHLY, CDR2 FYNNEI. Trimming cost V 5 bases and J 2 bases; bases outside gene matches: 1.

This clone is a singleton in its sample. V usage is TRBV25-1 and J usage is TRBJ1-2, with D possibly TRBD1 on 5 matching bases. Trimming took off 1 base at V and 2 bases at J, with 11 bases between the two ends. The germline V gene has CDR1 MGHDK and CDR2 SYGVNS. This CDR3 comprises 15 residues. The CDR3 spells CASSEWGRTNYGYTF. For the CDR3, the DNA is TGTGCCAGCAGTGAATGGGGCAGGACGAACTATGGCTACACCTTC.

The chain uses TRBV5-5 and TRBJ1-5; maybe TRBD1 (5 bases). The CDR3 totals 13 residues. From germline, CDR1 is SGHKS and CDR2 YYEKEE (reference sequence). V was pared by 4 bases and J by 8 bases, with 13 bases between. The CDR3 sequence: CASSLGTFEPQHF. CDR3 sequence (DNA): TGTGCCAGCAGCCTCGGGACGTTCGAGCCCCAGCATTTT.

This rearrangement joins TRBV11-1 to TRBJ2-2, with 10 bases lining up with TRBD1. Germline CDR1 is SGHAT and CDR2 is FQDESV (reference sequence). The CDR3 is 15 amino acids. With V trimmed by 5 bases and J by 3 bases, 3 bases remained unmatched. This CDR3 reads CASSPDRGHTGELFF. CDR3 coding DNA: TGTGCCAGCAGCCCAGACAGGGGGCACACCGGGGAGCTGTTTTTT.

The chain combines TRBV29-1 with TRBJ1-4; D call uncertain. V lost 4 bases, J lost 8 bases, and 5 bases lay in between. The V gene's germline CDR1 is SQVTM and CDR2 ANQGSEA. The length of the CDR3 is 10 residues. Written as DNA, the CDR3 is TGCAGCGTTGGCCACGAAAAACTGTTTTTT. This encodes CSVGHEKLFF. Together with reference TRBV29-1 and TRBJ1-4, the CDR3 gives the full variable domain: SAVISQKPSRDICQRGTSLTIQCQVDSQVTMMFWYRQQPGQSLTLIATANQGSEATYESGFVIDKFPISRPNLTFSTLTVSNMSPEDSSIYLCSVGHEKLFFGSGTQLSVL.

The rearrangement joins TRBV2 to TRBJ2-7; TRBD1 matches at 7 bases. J lost 2 bases, V lost 7 bases, and 2 bases had no gene match. Germline-derived CDR1 and CDR2 are SNHLY and FYNNEI. The CDR3 runs to 12 residues. The CDR3 spells CASNTGAYEQYF. In nucleotides, the CDR3 is TGTGCCAGCAACACAGGGGCCTACGAGCAGTACTTC.

The gene calls are TRBV10-1 and TRBJ1-2; D is undetermined. CDR1 is WNHNN, CDR2 SYGVQD, per germline (reference sequence). V shed 0 bases and J shed 8 bases, with 10 bases lying between them. The CDR3 has 13 amino acids. The CDR3 nucleotides read TGCGCCAGCAGTGAGTCCTTTGCGTCGGGCTACACCTTC. It translates to CASSESFASGYTF.

The chain carries TRBV30 and TRBJ2-6; the D gene is possibly TRBD1 (6 bases). Trimming took 5 bases from V and 2 from J, leaving 16 bases between them. CDR3 length: 16 residues. Germline CDR1 is GTSNPN and CDR2 is SVGIG (reference sequence). The CDR3 bases are TGTGCCTGGGTTATCAAAGGGGGTACTGGGGCCAACGTCCTGACTTTC. Protein product: CAWVIKGGTGANVLTF. Based on the CDR3 plus reference TRBV30 and TRBJ2-6, the full variable domain is SQTIHQWPATLVQPVGSPLSLECTVEGTSNPNLYWYRQAAGRGLQLLFYSVGIGQISSEVPQNLSASRPQDRQFILSSKKLLLSDSGFYLCAWVIKGGTGANVLTFGAGSRLTVL.

This clone was seen a handful of times. This chain links TRBV9 with TRBJ1-1; D is unclear. V gave up 0 bases and J gave up 5 bases, with 11 bases separating them. Germline assignment: CDR1 SGDLS and CDR2 YYNGEE. This CDR3 contains 14 residues. CDR3 sequence reads: CASSVGPADTEAFF. The CDR3 DNA sequence: TGTGCCAGCAGCGTAGGTCCGGCCGATACTGAAGCTTTCTTT.

This clone has only a few counts. The chain joins TRBV2 to TRBJ1-2, with D hard to call. The CDR3 sequence is 15 residues long. Deletions cut 3 bases from V and 0 bases from J, with 11 bases between. CDR1 and CDR2 (germline): SNHLY, FYNNEI. CDR3 coding DNA: TGTGCCAGCAGTGACAAGGCCGGAGCTAACTATGGCTACACCTTC. Residues: CASSDKAGANYGYTF.

The V gene is TRBV7-6, the J gene TRBJ2-5, with D possibly TRBD1 on 6 matching bases. Trimming took 5 bases from V and 1 from J, leaving 11 bases between them. The CDR3 sequence is 14 residues long. The germline gives CDR1 SGHVS, CDR2 FNYEAQ. In DNA, the CDR3 is TGTGCCAGCAGCGAACAGGGACCCCAAGAGACCCAGTACTTC. Translation gives CASSEQGPQETQYF.

The chain joins TRBV25-1 to TRBJ2-7; 7 positions agree with TRBD1. With 3 bases clipped from V and 2 bases from J, the junction kept 4 bases outside the gene matches. Germline-derived CDR1 and CDR2 are MGHDK and SYGVNS. The CDR3 contains 14 residues. The CDR3 DNA sequence: TGTGCCAGCAGTGATGACAGGGCCCCCTACGAGCAGTACTTC. Translated: CASSDDRAPYEQYF.

The chain links TRBV6-6 to TRBJ2-3; D gene unclear. Germline CDR1 is MNHNY and CDR2 is SVGAGI (reference sequence). V was clipped by 0 bases and J by 6 bases, with 4 bases between them. This CDR3 has 12 residues. The CDR3 protein is CASSYSRDTQYF. The CDR3, as DNA: TGTGCCAGCAGTTACTCGCGCGATACGCAGTATTTT.

This clone was detected once. The rearrangement uses TRBV10-2 and TRBJ1-1; D gene uncertain. The length of the CDR3 is 13 residues. The germline V gene has CDR1 WSHSY and CDR2 SAAADI. Trimming left V 0 bases short and J 3 bases short, with 5 bases between. The CDR3 loop is CASSESRYTEAFF. In DNA form, the CDR3 reads TGCGCCAGCAGTGAGTCTAGATACACTGAAGCTTTCTTT.

This clone has just a few counts. The chain is built from TRBV18 and TRBJ2-5; TRBD1 agrees at 8 bases. The germline gives CDR1 KGHSH, CDR2 LQKENI. The CDR3 loop spans 14 amino acids. Unmatched junction bases numbered 4, after V lost 6 bases and J lost 1 base. The CDR3 spells CASSRTGSQETQYF. The DNA for the CDR3 is TGTGCCAGCTCCCGGACAGGGAGCCAAGAGACCCAGTACTTC.

The V call is TRBV4-2, the J call TRBJ1-1, with unresolved D. Trimming pared 7 bases from V and 0 bases from J, leaving 15 bases between. The CDR3 sequence is 15 residues long. The germline gives CDR1 LGHNA, CDR2 YNFKEQ. In nucleotides, the CDR3 is TGTGCCAGCACCCGTGGGAGGCTTATGAACACTGAAGCTTTCTTT. Its translation is CASTRGRLMNTEAFF.

The V call is TRBV7-9, the J call TRBJ2-5; no clear D gene. Trimming cost V 5 bases and J 5 bases, with 18 bases left between them. This CDR3 has 15 residues. Germline CDR1 and CDR2: SEHNR and FQNEAQ (reference sequence). CDR3 sequence (DNA): TGTGCCAGCAGCAAATCCGGACCCTCCACGGAGACCCAGTACTTC. Amino acid sequence: CASSKSGPSTETQYF.

This clone turned up a few times. The J gene is TRBJ2-2, the V gene TRBV27; 9 bases map to TRBD1. CDR3 length: 16 residues. With V trimmed by 3 bases and J by 6 bases, 8 bases remained unmatched. Germline V gene lookup returns CDR1 MNHEY and CDR2 SMNVEV (reference sequence). The CDR3 sequence is CASSLEDRGSSGELFF. CDR3 in DNA: TGTGCCAGCAGTTTGGAGGACAGGGGATCTTCCGGGGAGCTGTTTTTT.

V is TRBV4-1 and J is TRBJ2-1; 9 nucleotides match TRBD2. V was pared by 1 base and J by 8 bases, with 12 bases of the junction left unmatched. Germline-derived CDR1 and CDR2 are MGHRA and YSYEKL. The CDR3 is 17 amino acids. In DNA form, the CDR3 reads TGCGCCAGCAGCCAAGTTCCGCCCAGCGGGGGGCGTTATGAGCAGTTCTTC. Protein: CASSQVPPSGGRYEQFF.

The rearrangement uses TRBV11-2 and TRBJ2-5; TRBD1 matches at 7 bases. The V segment lost 2 bases and the J segment 6 bases; nucleotides outside the gene matches: 9. This CDR3 spans 15 amino acids. Germline CDR1 reads SGHAT; CDR2 reads FQNNGV. For the CDR3, the DNA is TGTGCCAGCAGCTTATCTAGGGGGCCGGAACAGACCCAGTACTTC. Translated: CASSLSRGPEQTQYF.

Here the CDR3 DNA reads TGTGCCAGCAGCTTAGGAAGCTGGAGGACAGGGGGGAGTGGCTACACCTTC. Its protein product is CASSLGSWRTGGSGYTF. The chain combines TRBV7-6 with TRBJ1-2; 10 bases agree with TRBD1. With V trimmed by 1 base and J by 7 bases, 12 bases remained unmatched. The CDR3 has 17 residues. Germline V gene lookup returns CDR1 SGHVS and CDR2 FNYEAQ. Supplemented by reference TRBV7-6 and TRBJ1-2, the full variable domain reads GAGVSQSPRYKVTKRGQDVALRCDPISGHVSLYWYRQALGQGPEFLTYFNYEAQQDKSGLPNDRFSAERPEGSISTLTIQRTEQRDSAMYRCASSLGSWRTGGSGYTFGSGTRLTVV.